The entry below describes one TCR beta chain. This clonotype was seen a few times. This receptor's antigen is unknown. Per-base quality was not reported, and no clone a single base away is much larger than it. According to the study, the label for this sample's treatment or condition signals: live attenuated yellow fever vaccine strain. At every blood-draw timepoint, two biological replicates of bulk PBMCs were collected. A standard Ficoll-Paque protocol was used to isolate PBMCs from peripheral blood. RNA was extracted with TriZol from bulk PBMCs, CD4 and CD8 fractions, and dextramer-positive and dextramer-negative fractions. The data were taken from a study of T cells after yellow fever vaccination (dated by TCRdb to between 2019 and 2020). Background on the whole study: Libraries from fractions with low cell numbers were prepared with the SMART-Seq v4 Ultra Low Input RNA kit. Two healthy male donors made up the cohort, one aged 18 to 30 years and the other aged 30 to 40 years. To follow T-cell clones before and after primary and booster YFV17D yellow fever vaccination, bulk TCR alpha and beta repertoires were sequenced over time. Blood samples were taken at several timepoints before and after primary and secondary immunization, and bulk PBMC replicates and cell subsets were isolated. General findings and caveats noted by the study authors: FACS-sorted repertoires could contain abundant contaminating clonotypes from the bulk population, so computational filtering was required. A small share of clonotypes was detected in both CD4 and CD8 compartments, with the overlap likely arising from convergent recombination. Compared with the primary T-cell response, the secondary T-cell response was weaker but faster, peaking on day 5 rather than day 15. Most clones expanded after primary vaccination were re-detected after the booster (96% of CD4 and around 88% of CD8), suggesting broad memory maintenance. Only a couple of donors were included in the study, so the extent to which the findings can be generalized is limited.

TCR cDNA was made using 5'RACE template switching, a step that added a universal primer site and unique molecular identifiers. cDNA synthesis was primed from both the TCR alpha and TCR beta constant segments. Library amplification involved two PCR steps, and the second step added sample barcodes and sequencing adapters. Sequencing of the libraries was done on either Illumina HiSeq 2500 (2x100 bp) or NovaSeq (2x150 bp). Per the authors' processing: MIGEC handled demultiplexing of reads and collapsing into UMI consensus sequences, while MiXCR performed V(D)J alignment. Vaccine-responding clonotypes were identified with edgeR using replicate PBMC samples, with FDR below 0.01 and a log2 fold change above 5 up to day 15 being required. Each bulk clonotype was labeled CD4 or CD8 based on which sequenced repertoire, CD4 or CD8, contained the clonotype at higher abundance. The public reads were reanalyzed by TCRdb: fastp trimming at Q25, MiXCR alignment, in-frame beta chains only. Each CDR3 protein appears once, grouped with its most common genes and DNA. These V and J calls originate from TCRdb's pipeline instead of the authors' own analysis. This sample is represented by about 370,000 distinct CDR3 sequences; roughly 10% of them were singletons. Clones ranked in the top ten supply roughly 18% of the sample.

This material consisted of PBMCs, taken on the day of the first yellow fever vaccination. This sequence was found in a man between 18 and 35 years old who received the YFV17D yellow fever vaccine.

The DNA reads as follows: TGCGCCAGCAGCTGGTCAGGGATTGAGACCCAGTACTTC. The translation is CASSWSGIETQYF. The chain uses TRBV5-1 and TRBJ2-5; TRBD1 is a weak D gene call, 5 bases matching. Taken from the germline V gene, the CDR1 and CDR2 loops are SGHRS and YFSETQ. V was cut back by 3 bases and J by 5 bases, leaving a gap of 11 bases between them. The CDR3, from cysteine to phenylalanine, totals 13 residues. This entry keeps only the CDR3 DNA: 39 bases, framed from base 1.